The source of this T cell receptor (beta chain) is a study of vaccination and CD4 T cells after COVID-19. Study-level information: Overlapping peptides of the spike proteins of SARS-CoV-2, HCoV-NL63, HCoV-OC43 and HCoV-229E were used for cell stimulation.

The treatment: approximately nine-day PBMC culture with coronavirus spike peptide pools or control peptides (ViraFEST assay). CD4+ T cells of the unexposed donor were collected before the COVID-19 pandemic (2011-2018). Deletions cut 8 bases from V and 2 bases from J, with 15 bases between. From germline, CDR1 is GTSNPN and CDR2 SVGIG (reference sequence). The CDR3 extends over 13 amino acids. A remark on this clonotype: Antigen specificity is unknown.

Oncomine TCR Beta short-read sequencing was applied to DNA from cultured CD4+ T cells. From the PCR reads, TCRdb called clonotypes with MiXCR, one entry per CDR3 protein. The table lists approximately 3,800 distinct CDR3 sequences, roughly 77% of them singletons. This receptor was identified in a human donor in good health. The gene calls are TRBV30 and TRBJ1-2; D may be TRBD1 (6 bases). The sequenced sample consisted of CD4+ T cells from blood, cultured in vitro. This CDR3 is CAHGGAQNYGYTF. CDR3 DNA: TGTGCCCATGGGGGGGCTCAAAACTATGGCTACACCTTC.